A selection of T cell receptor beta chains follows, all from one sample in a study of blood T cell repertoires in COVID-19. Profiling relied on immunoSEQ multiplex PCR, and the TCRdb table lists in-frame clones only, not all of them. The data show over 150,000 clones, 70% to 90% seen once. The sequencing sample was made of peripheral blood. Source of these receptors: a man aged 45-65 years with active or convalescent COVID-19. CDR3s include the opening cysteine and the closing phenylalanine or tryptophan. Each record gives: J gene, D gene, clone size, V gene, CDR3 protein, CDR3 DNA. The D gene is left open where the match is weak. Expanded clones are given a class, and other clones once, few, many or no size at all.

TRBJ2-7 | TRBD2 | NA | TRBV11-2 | CASSPVSGGGEQYF | TGTGCCAGCAGCCCAGTTAGCGGGGGCGGCGAGCAGTACTTC
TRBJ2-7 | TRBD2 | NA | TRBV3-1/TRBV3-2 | CASSHPTSHSYEQYF | TGTGCCAGCAGCCATCCGACTAGCCATTCCTACGAGCAGTACTTC
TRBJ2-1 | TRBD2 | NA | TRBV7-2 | CASSESGGGWHEQFF | TGTGCCAGCAGCGAAAGCGGGGGGGGCTGGCATGAGCAGTTCTTC
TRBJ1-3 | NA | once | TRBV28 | CASAFGRGGNTIYF | TGTGCCAGCGCGTTTGGACGGGGAGGAAACACCATATATTTT
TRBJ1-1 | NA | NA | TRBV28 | CASTLMNTEAFF | TGTGCCAGCACTCTAATGAACACTGAAGCTTTCTTT
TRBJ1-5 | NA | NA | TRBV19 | CASSISPSLLNQPQHF | TGTGCCAGTAGTATTAGTCCCTCGTTGCTTAATCAGCCCCAGCATTTT
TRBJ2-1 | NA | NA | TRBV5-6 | CASSLIRSSYNEQFF | TGTGCCAGCAGCTTGATCCGGAGCTCCTACAATGAGCAGTTCTTC
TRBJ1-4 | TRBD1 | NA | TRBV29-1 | CSVLGGVTNEKLFF | TGCAGCGTCCTAGGGGGCGTAACTAATGAAAAACTGTTTTTT
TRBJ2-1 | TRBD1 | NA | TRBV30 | CAWSDPGQGSYNEQFF | TGTGCCTGGAGTGACCCGGGACAGGGCAGTTACAATGAGCAGTTCTTC
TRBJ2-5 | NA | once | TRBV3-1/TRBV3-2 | CASSQLGPQETQYF | TGTGCCAGCAGCCAATTGGGCCCGCAAGAGACCCAGTACTTC
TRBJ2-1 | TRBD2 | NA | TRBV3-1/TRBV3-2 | CASSRNLAGGYNEQFF | TGTGCCAGCAGCCGGAACCTAGCGGGAGGCTACAATGAGCAGTTCTTC
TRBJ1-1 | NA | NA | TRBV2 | CASSLKGTPMNTEAFF | TGTGCCAGCAGCTTAAAAGGGACACCTATGAACACTGAAGCTTTCTTT
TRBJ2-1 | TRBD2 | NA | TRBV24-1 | CATSDPSGNSYNEQFF | TGTGCCACCAGTGACCCTAGCGGGAACTCCTACAATGAGCAGTTCTTC
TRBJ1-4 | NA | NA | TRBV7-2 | CASSLGGLGEKLFF | TGTGCCAGCAGCTTAGGAGGGCTGGGTGAAAAACTGTTTTTT
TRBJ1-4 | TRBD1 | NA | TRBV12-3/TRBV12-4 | CASNDRGREKLFF | TGTGCCAGCAATGACAGGGGGCGAGAAAAACTGTTTTTT